This is a list of T cell receptor beta chains from one sample in a study of identifying expanded T cells in peripheral blood. Using immunoSEQ multiplex PCR, the repertoire was profiled, and TCRdb retains in-frame clones only, with some absent. The repertoire has about 78,000 clones, 84% of them found once; the top ten carry around a sixth. The sample was blood. These receptors originate from a person between 18 and 75 years old in good health. Both conserved end residues are part of each CDR3. The listing skips clone size in some rows; elsewhere it reads once, few, many or a size class.

V gene,clone size,CDR3 length,J gene,CDR3 protein
TRBV7-3,.,14,TRBJ2-1,CASSVDRGGDEQFF
TRBV27,few,15,TRBJ2-7,CASSRTGGGGYEQYF
TRBV6-6,.,14,TRBJ1-1,CASSTRTGGTEAFF
TRBV5-3,.,15,TRBJ2-4,CARSRDRGYKNIQYF
TRBV6-5,.,15,TRBJ1-2,CASSYSASQLYGYTF
TRBV9,.,16,TRBJ2-3,CASSPRSGASTDTQYF
TRBV14,.,15,TRBJ1-4,CASKRRSITNEKLFF
TRBV21-1,.,17,TRBJ1-4,CASSKALGTPWGEKLFF
TRBV6-9,.,15,TRBJ2-7,CASSYHIGLLYEQYF
TRBV5-6,.,16,TRBJ2-7,CASSPRAGTGYYEQYF
TRBV4-1,many,18,TRBJ1-5,CASSQAQTGPGGNQPQHF
TRBV2,.,14,TRBJ1-2,CASSELLGSYGYTF
TRBV5-6,.,13,TRBJ2-5,CASSFQVEETQYF
TRBV5-4,.,14,TRBJ1-1,CASSLDRGDTEAFF
TRBV7-8,.,15,TRBJ2-4,CASSSQITSGSGQYF
TRBV7-3,.,13,TRBJ2-7,CASDPRTNYEQYF
TRBV4-3,.,16,TRBJ2-6,CASSQDLNSGANVLTF
TRBV10-3,.,14,TRBJ2-1,CAISALAGENEQFF
TRBV14,.,19,TRBJ2-7,CASSQDFEGLAGVFDEQYF
TRBV13,once,14,TRBJ2-1,CASSLVTPLAEQFF
TRBV9,.,17,TRBJ2-1,CASSVGLAGGPYNEQFF
TRBV5-1,.,15,TRBJ2-1,CASSLTSGSVNEQFF
TRBV28,.,13,TRBJ2-3,CASSLPSTDTQYF
TRBV19,.,15,TRBJ1-1,CASSISPDLNTEAFF
TRBV18,.,13,TRBJ2-2,CASRRGLTGELFF
TRBV19,once,16,TRBJ2-5,CASSISKRFPREAQYF
TRBV20-1,few,11,TRBJ1-2,CRTGIGDGYTF
TRBV7-2,.,15,TRBJ2-3,CASSLLSRGPDTQYF
TRBV19,.,14,TRBJ2-1,CASSIGTGMNEQFF
TRBV29-1,.,14,TRBJ2-2,CSAKVQGESGELFF
TRBV5-8,.,15,TRBJ1-4,CASSLGGAPNEKLFF
TRBV27,few,14,TRBJ1-1,CASSLGIVGTEAFF